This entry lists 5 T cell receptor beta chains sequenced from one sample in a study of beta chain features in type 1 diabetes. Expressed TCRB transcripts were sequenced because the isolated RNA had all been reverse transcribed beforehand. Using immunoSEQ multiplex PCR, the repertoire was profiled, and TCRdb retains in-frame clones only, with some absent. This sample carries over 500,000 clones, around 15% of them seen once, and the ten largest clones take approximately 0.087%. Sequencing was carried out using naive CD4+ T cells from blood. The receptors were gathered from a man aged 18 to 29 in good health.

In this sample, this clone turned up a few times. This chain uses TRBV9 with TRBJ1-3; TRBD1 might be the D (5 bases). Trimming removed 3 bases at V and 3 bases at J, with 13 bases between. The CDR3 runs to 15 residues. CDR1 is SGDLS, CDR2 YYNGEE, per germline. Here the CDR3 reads CASSGQPAGGNTIYF. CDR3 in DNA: TGTGCCAGCAGCGGACAGCCTGCTGGTGGAAACACCATATATTTT.

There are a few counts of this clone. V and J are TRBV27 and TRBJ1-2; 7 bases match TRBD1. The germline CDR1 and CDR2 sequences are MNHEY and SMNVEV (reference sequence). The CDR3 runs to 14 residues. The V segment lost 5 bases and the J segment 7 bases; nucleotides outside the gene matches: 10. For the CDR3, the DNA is TGTGCCAGCAGTCAGGTCGAGGGGGCTGGTGGCTACACCTTC. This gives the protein CASSQVEGAGGYTF.

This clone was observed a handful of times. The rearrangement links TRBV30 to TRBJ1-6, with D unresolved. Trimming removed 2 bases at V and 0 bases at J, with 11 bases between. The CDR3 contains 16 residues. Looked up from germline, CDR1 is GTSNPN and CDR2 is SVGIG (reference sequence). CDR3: CAWSKAASSYNSPLHF. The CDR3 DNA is TGTGCCTGGAGTAAGGCGGCGAGCTCCTATAATTCACCCCTCCACTTT.

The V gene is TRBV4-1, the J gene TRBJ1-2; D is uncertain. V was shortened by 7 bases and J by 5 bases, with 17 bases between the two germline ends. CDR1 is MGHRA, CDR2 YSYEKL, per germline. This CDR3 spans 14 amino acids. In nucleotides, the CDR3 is TGCGCCAGCACTAAAAACCCGGTGGCGTATGGCTACACCTTC. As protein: CASTKNPVAYGYTF.

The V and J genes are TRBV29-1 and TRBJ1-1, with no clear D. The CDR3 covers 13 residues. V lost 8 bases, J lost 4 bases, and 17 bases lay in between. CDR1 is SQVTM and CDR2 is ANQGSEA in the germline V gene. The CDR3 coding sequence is TGCAGCCGTGTGTGGGATTGGGGCACTGAAGCTTTCTTT. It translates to CSRVWDWGTEAFF.